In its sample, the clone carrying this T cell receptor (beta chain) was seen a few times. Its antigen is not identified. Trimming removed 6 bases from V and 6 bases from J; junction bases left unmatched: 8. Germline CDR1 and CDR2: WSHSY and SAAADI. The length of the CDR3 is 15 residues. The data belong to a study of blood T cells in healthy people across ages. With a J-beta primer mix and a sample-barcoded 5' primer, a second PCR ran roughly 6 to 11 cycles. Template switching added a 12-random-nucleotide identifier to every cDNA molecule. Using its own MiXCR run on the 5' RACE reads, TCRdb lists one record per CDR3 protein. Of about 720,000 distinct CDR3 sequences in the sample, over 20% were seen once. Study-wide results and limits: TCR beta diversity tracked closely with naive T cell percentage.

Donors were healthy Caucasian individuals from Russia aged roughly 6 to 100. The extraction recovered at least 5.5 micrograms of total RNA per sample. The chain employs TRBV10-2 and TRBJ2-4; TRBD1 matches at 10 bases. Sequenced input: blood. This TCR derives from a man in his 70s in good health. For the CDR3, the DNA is TGCGCCAGCAGCCCAGGGACAGGGGCATTAAACATTCAGTACTTC. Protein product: CASSPGTGALNIQYF.